This T cell receptor beta chain was observed in a study of blood T cell repertoires in COVID-19. Study context: T cells, B-cell-depleted T cells, or PBMCs supplied cDNA or gDNA.

TCRdb keeps only in-frame clones here, not all; method: immunoSEQ multiplex PCR. The sample consists of roughly 120,000 clones, 88% of them appearing once. In germline, CDR1 is LGHDT, CDR2 YNNKEL (reference sequence). CDR3 length: 13 amino acids. The V gene lost 0 bases and the J gene lost 7 bases, with 10 bases spanning the gap. J is TRBJ2-7 and V is TRBV3-1 (or the pseudogene TRBV3-2); D not certain. Sample: peripheral blood. This TCR came from a woman aged 45-65 years with active or convalescent COVID-19. The CDR3 spells CASSQDRSGEQYF. The CDR3 DNA is TGTGCCAGCAGCCAAGATAGGTCAGGAGAGCAGTACTTC.